Listed below are T cell receptor beta chains from one sample, sequenced in a study of blood T cell repertoires in COVID-19. Clones were read by immunoSEQ multiplex PCR, and TCRdb kept only the in-frame ones, dropping some. The data show some 60,000 clones, around 86% seen once. Sequencing input: peripheral blood. The receptors were sampled from a man aged 65 to 85 with acute or convalescent COVID-19. Both conserved end residues are part of each CDR3. The order of the fields is J gene, V gene, D gene, CDR3 length, clone size, CDR3 DNA, CDR3 protein. D genes are given only for firm matches. Part of the rows lack a size; the others show once, few, many or a class for expanded clones.

J: TRBJ2-7
V: TRBV5-1
D: TRBD2
length: 14
size: few
DNA: TGCGCCAGCAGCTTCCAGCGGGGCCCCTACGAGCAGTACTTC
CDR3: CASSFQRGPYEQYF

J: TRBJ2-7
V: TRBV7-9
D: .
length: 14
size: .
DNA: TGTGCCAGCAGCTACCGGGACAAGTCCTACGAGCAGTACTTC
CDR3: CASSYRDKSYEQYF

J: TRBJ2-7
V: TRBV5-4
D: TRBD2
length: 15
size: .
DNA: TGTGCCAGCAGCACCAGATCGGGAGGGCCGGAAGAGCAGTACTTC
CDR3: CASSTRSGGPEEQYF

J: TRBJ2-3
V: TRBV5-1
D: TRBD2
length: 16
size: .
DNA: TGCGCCAGCAGCTTGGTTGGTAGCGGGCACACAGATACGCAGTATTTT
CDR3: CASSLVGSGHTDTQYF

J: TRBJ1-4
V: TRBV5-1
D: TRBD1
length: 14
size: .
DNA: TGCGCCAGCAGCTTGGGACAGGGGAATGAAAAACTGTTTTTT
CDR3: CASSLGQGNEKLFF

J: TRBJ1-1
V: TRBV10-2
D: .
length: 13
size: .
DNA: TGCGCCAGCAGCCTAGACCCCAACACTGAAGCTTTCTTT
CDR3: CASSLDPNTEAFF

J: TRBJ1-1
V: TRBV14
D: .
length: 13
size: .
DNA: TGTGCCAGCAGCAAAGAGGACTGGACTGAAGCTTTCTTT
CDR3: CASSKEDWTEAFF

J: TRBJ2-1
V: TRBV11-3
D: .
length: 11
size: once
DNA: TGTGCCAGCAGTGGGGCGGGGGAGCAGTTCTTC
CDR3: CASSGAGEQFF

J: TRBJ1-1
V: TRBV5-6
D: .
length: 15
size: .
DNA: TGTGCCAGCAGCTTGCGCCGGGTGATGAACACTGAAGCTTTCTTT
CDR3: CASSLRRVMNTEAFF

J: TRBJ2-7
V: TRBV2
D: TRBD1
length: 14
size: .
DNA: TGTGCCAGCAGTGAATGGGACAGGTCGGCTGAGCAGTACTTC
CDR3: CASSEWDRSAEQYF

J: TRBJ1-3
V: TRBV5-4
D: .
length: 16
size: .
DNA: TGTGCCAGCAGCTTGGCTGTTGGGACACAAGGAAACACCATATATTTT
CDR3: CASSLAVGTQGNTIYF

J: TRBJ1-5
V: TRBV7-8
D: .
length: 12
size: .
DNA: TGTGCCAGCAGCTGGCCTAATCAGCCCCAGCATTTT
CDR3: CASSWPNQPQHF

J: TRBJ1-1
V: TRBV18
D: .
length: 16
size: .
DNA: TGTGCCAGCTCACCTCGTGTTTTTTCCTTGAACACTGAAGCTTTCTTT
CDR3: CASSPRVFSLNTEAFF

J: TRBJ1-5
V: TRBV7-2
D: .
length: 15
size: .
DNA: TGTGCCAGCAGCTTAATAGCAGTTAGCAATCAGCCCCAGCATTTT
CDR3: CASSLIAVSNQPQHF

J: TRBJ2-7
V: TRBV7-9
D: TRBD1
length: 14
size: .
DNA: TGTGCCAGCAGCTTAAGACAGGGGATCTACGAGCAGTACTTC
CDR3: CASSLRQGIYEQYF

J: TRBJ2-1
V: TRBV30
D: .
length: 15
size: .
DNA: TGTGCCTGGAGCTTTCCGGGACTCACCTACAATGAGCAGTTCTTC
CDR3: CAWSFPGLTYNEQFF

J: TRBJ2-6
V: TRBV5-6
D: TRBD2
length: 16
size: .
DNA: TGTGCCAGCAGCAGCTACCGGGACTACGGGGCCAACGTCCTGACTTTC
CDR3: CASSSYRDYGANVLTF

J: TRBJ2-3
V: TRBV27
D: TRBD1
length: 15
size: .
DNA: TGTGCCAGCAAATTCGGGACAGGGGTCACAGATACGCAGTATTTT
CDR3: CASKFGTGVTDTQYF

J: TRBJ2-3
V: TRBV9
D: TRBD1
length: 15
size: .
DNA: TGTGCCAGCAGCCCCCGGGGGACAGGGGAAGATACGCAGTATTTT
CDR3: CASSPRGTGEDTQYF

J: TRBJ2-1
V: TRBV29-1
D: .
length: 16
size: .
DNA: TGCAGCGTTGAAGAGTGGCGGGTAGACCCCTACAATGAGCAGTTCTTC
CDR3: CSVEEWRVDPYNEQFF

J: TRBJ2-2
V: TRBV7-6
D: .
length: 13
size: few
DNA: TGTGCCAGCAGCCTTGGGACACCCGGGGAGCTGTTTTTT
CDR3: CASSLGTPGELFF

J: TRBJ1-4
V: TRBV9
D: TRBD1
length: 15
size: .
DNA: TGTGCCAGCAGCGTAGAGGGCGTGACAGGGGAAAAACTGTTTTTT
CDR3: CASSVEGVTGEKLFF

J: TRBJ2-2
V: TRBV2
D: TRBD1
length: 14
size: .
DNA: TGTGCCAGCTCCGGGACAGGGGGCCCCGGGGAGCTGTTTTTT
CDR3: CASSGTGGPGELFF

J: TRBJ1-3
V: TRBV19
D: .
length: 15
size: .
DNA: TGTGCCAGTAGTATGAAGGGGTTGCGAGGAAACACCATATATTTT
CDR3: CASSMKGLRGNTIYF

J: TRBJ2-7
V: TRBV7-6
D: TRBD2
length: 22
size: .
DNA: TGTGCCAGCAGCTTAAGGCCTAGGGAGCGGGGGGCCATATCAACGAGCTCCTACGAGCAGTACTTC
CDR3: CASSLRPRERGAISTSSYEQYF

J: TRBJ2-1
V: TRBV3-1/TRBV3-2
D: TRBD1
length: 12
size: .
DNA: TGTGCCAGCAGCGACAGGGGCAATGAGCAGTTCTTC
CDR3: CASSDRGNEQFF

J: TRBJ2-4
V: TRBV30
D: TRBD1
length: 15
size: .
DNA: TGTGCCTGGAGTAGGTTCCGGGACAGAGGAAACATTCAGTACTTC
CDR3: CAWSRFRDRGNIQYF

J: TRBJ2-1
V: TRBV5-1
D: .
length: 14
size: .
DNA: TGCGCCAGCAGCTTGGATGGGGGCGACAATGAGCAGTTCTTC
CDR3: CASSLDGGDNEQFF

J: TRBJ2-2
V: TRBV5-4
D: TRBD1
length: 16
size: .
DNA: TGTGCCAGCAGCCCGGACAGGGGGGGACCCACCGGGGAGCTGTTTTTT
CDR3: CASSPDRGGPTGELFF

J: TRBJ2-7
V: TRBV7-9
D: TRBD2
length: 15
size: .
DNA: TGTGCCAGCAGCTCCCGTGGTAGCGGGAGCTACGAGCAGTACTTC
CDR3: CASSSRGSGSYEQYF

J: TRBJ1-3
V: TRBV7-9
D: TRBD1
length: 15
size: .
DNA: TGTGCCAGCAGCCCGGGACAGGGGGTTGGAAACACCATATATTTT
CDR3: CASSPGQGVGNTIYF

J: TRBJ1-2
V: TRBV19
D: TRBD1
length: 12
size: .
DNA: TGTGCCAGTAGGGACAGGAGTTATGGCTACACCTTC
CDR3: CASRDRSYGYTF

J: TRBJ2-7
V: TRBV20-1
D: .
length: 12
size: .
DNA: TGCAGTGCTAGTATCCTTAACTACGAGCAGTACTTC
CDR3: CSASILNYEQYF

J: TRBJ1-5
V: TRBV3-1/TRBV3-2
D: .
length: 15
size: .
DNA: TGTGCCAGCAGCCAATCACTGACAGCTAATCAGCCCCAGCATTTT
CDR3: CASSQSLTANQPQHF

J: TRBJ1-1
V: TRBV19
D: TRBD1
length: 15
size: .
DNA: TGTGCCAGTAGTGTAGGGACAGGTTCGGCCACTGAAGCTTTCTTT
CDR3: CASSVGTGSATEAFF

J: TRBJ1-6
V: TRBV21-1
D: .
length: 16
size: .
DNA: TGTGCCAGCAGCAGCCGGGACAGGGGGATCAATTCACCCCTCCACTTT
CDR3: CASSSRDRGINSPLHF

J: TRBJ1-1
V: TRBV9
D: .
length: 15
size: .
DNA: TGTGCCAGCAGCCCTACTGGGGGGGGTTTCACTGAAGCTTTCTTT
CDR3: CASSPTGGGFTEAFF

J: TRBJ1-2
V: TRBV7-2
D: .
length: 16
size: .
DNA: TGTGCCAGCAGCTCCACCCCGGGGAGGGCAGACTATGGCTACACCTTC
CDR3: CASSSTPGRADYGYTF

J: TRBJ1-2
V: TRBV18
D: .
length: 15
size: .
DNA: TGTGCCAGCTCAGCGGCCCCACAAGGCCCCTATGGCTACACCTTC
CDR3: CASSAAPQGPYGYTF

J: TRBJ2-1
V: TRBV6-4
D: TRBD2
length: 15
size: .
DNA: TGTGCCAGCAGCAAACTAGCGGGAGGTCGCAATGAGCAGTTCTTC
CDR3: CASSKLAGGRNEQFF

J: TRBJ1-3
V: TRBV28
D: .
length: 14
size: .
DNA: TGTGCCAGCAGTTTTGAAAGGCGGGCCAACACCATATATTTT
CDR3: CASSFERRANTIYF

J: TRBJ1-3
V: TRBV2
D: .
length: 14
size: .
DNA: TGTGCCAGCAGTGTTTCGTTCTCTGGAAACACCATATATTTT
CDR3: CASSVSFSGNTIYF

J: TRBJ2-7
V: TRBV4-2
D: TRBD2
length: 16
size: .
DNA: TGTGCCAGCAGCCGGGCTGGACTAGCGGGAGTCCACGAGCAGTACTTC
CDR3: CASSRAGLAGVHEQYF

J: TRBJ1-6
V: TRBV3-1/TRBV3-2
D: .
length: 14
size: few
DNA: TGTGCCAGCAGCCAAGATGGGAGGGCTACACCCCTCCACTTT
CDR3: CASSQDGRATPLHF

J: TRBJ2-7
V: TRBV5-6
D: TRBD2
length: 15
size: .
DNA: TGTGCCAGCAGCTTGGGACTAGCGGGAGGGATTCCGCAGTACTTC
CDR3: CASSLGLAGGIPQYF

J: TRBJ1-4
V: TRBV6-6
D: .
length: 14
size: .
DNA: TGTGCCAGCAGTCCAGGACTCTTGGATGAAAAACTGTTTTTT
CDR3: CASSPGLLDEKLFF

J: TRBJ2-7
V: TRBV14
D: TRBD1
length: 14
size: .
DNA: TGTGCCAGCAGCCAAGACCCAACAGGGGGCTCGGGGTACTTC
CDR3: CASSQDPTGGSGYF

J: TRBJ2-3
V: TRBV5-4
D: .
length: 12
size: .
DNA: TGTGCCAGCAGCTTGGTCCGGGATACGCAGTATTTT
CDR3: CASSLVRDTQYF

J: TRBJ1-5
V: TRBV7-2
D: .
length: 15
size: once
DNA: TGTGCCAGCAGCTCCGTCCACGGGGGGAATCAGCCCCAGCATTTT
CDR3: CASSSVHGGNQPQHF

J: TRBJ2-7
V: TRBV3-1/TRBV3-2
D: .
length: 16
size: .
DNA: TGTGCCAGCAGCCATAACACCGACAGGCCGGTGGGAGAGCAGTACTTC
CDR3: CASSHNTDRPVGEQYF

J: TRBJ1-1
V: TRBV9
D: .
length: 19
size: few
DNA: TGTGCCAGCAGGGACGCAGTACAGGGAACGAAGAGGGAGAACACTGAAGCTTTCTTT
CDR3: CASRDAVQGTKRENTEAFF

J: TRBJ1-3
V: TRBV5-5
D: TRBD1
length: 18
size: .
DNA: TGTGCCAGCAGCTTGGCCATCAGGGGGCTCATCACAACAAACACCATATATTTT
CDR3: CASSLAIRGLITTNTIYF

J: TRBJ2-7
V: TRBV7-9
D: .
length: 13
size: .
DNA: TGTGCCAGCGAACGTAGCGGTGCCTACGAGCAGTACTTC
CDR3: CASERSGAYEQYF